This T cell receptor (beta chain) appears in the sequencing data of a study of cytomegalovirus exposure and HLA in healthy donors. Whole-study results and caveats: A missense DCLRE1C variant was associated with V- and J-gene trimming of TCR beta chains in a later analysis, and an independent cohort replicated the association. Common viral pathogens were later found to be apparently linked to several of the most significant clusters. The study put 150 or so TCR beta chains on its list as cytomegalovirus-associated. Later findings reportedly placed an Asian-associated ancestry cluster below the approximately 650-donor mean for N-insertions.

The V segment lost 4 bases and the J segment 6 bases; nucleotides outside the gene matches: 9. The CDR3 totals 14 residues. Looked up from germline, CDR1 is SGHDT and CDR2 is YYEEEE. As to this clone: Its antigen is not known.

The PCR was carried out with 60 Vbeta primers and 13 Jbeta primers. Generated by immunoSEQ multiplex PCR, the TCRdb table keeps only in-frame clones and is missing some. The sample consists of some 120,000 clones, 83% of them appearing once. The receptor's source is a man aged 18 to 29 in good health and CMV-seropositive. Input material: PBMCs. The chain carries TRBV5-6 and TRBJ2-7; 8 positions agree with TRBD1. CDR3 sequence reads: CASSTAGQGGEQYF. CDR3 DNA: TGTGCCAGCAGCACCGCCGGACAGGGCGGCGAGCAGTACTTC. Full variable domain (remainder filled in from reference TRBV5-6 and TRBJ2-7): DAGVTQSPTHLIKTRGQQVTLRCSPKSGHDTVSWYQQALGQGPQFIFQYYEEEERQRGNFPDRFSGHQFPNYSSELNVNALLLGDSALYLCASSTAGQGGEQYFGPGTRLTVT.